Shown below are 5 T cell receptor beta chains from a single sample sequenced in a study of CXCR3-negative and CXCR3-positive naive CD8 T cells. Study outcomes and limitations: A higher hydrophobicity marked the TRB CDR3s of CXCR3-positive naive cells versus CXCR3-negative naive cells.

Their antigen targets remain unknown. UMI-labeled TRB cDNA libraries were prepared by 5' RACE. TCRdb reanalyzed the 5' RACE reads and collapses them to one entry per CDR3 protein, without DNA. This table lists 150,000 or so distinct CDR3 sequences. Material for sequencing was naive CXCR3+ CD8+ T cells from blood. Subset described: CD45RO-CCR7+CD27+CD95- naive CD8+ T cells expressing CXCR3 (TNR3+). The receptors here all came from a human donor in good health. Some clones in this sample may be carry-over from other donors' samples.

The rearrangement joins TRBV5-1 to TRBJ2-5; absent DNA, TCRdb's TRBD1 call cannot be checked. The germline V gene has CDR1 SGHRS and CDR2 YFSETQ. This CDR3 comprises 13 residues. The CDR3 here is CASSGDRQETQYF.

This chain uses TRBV5-1 with TRBJ2-1; checking the TCRdb D call of TRBD1 is not possible without DNA. CDR3 length equals 18 residues. Germline loops: CDR1 SGHRS, CDR2 YFSETQ. The CDR3 here is CASSAWGIGGGTYNEQFF.

The rearrangement uses TRBV28 and TRBJ2-2; TCRdb outputs TRBD1, but without DNA this stays unchecked. This CDR3 region has 15 residues. The germline V gene has CDR1 MDHEN and CDR2 SYDVKM. This CDR3 reads CASSFRGRRVGELFF.

V is TRBV6-1 and J is TRBJ2-1; TCRdb lists TRBD2, though no DNA is available to test this call. The length of the CDR3 is 17 residues. Germline-derived CDR1 and CDR2 are MNHNS and SASEGT. This CDR3 is CASSEETSGDFDNEQFF.

The chain combines TRBV6-1 with TRBJ1-2; checking the TCRdb D call of TRBD1 is not possible without DNA. The CDR3 length is 15 residues. The germline V gene has CDR1 MNHNS and CDR2 SASEGT. CDR3 sequence: CASSPSILGGYGYTF.